This T cell receptor (beta chain) emerged from a study of blood T cell repertoires in COVID-19. Study-wide context: Whether acute or convalescent, the COVID-19 samples came from the United States, Italy and Spain.

Here immunoSEQ multiplex PCR was the method, and the copy in TCRdb shows in-frame clones only, minus some. In the table there are tens of thousands of clones, 75% to 90% of which are singletons. Trimming cost V 6 bases and J 7 bases, with 21 bases left between them. Germline V gives CDR1 MDHEN, CDR2 SYDVKM. The CDR3 extends over 15 amino acids. This TCR was sampled from a human donor with acute or convalescent COVID-19. The donor label of this sample is uncertain. V usage is TRBV28 and J usage is TRBJ2-5; D perhaps matches TRBD1 (5 bases). Sequencing was performed on peripheral blood. The CDR3 coding sequence is TGTGCCAGCAGACCATCTGACAGAGACCATGGGACCCAGTACTTC. The encoded protein is CASRPSDRDHGTQYF.